The sequence of this T cell receptor (beta chain) was determined in a study of cytomegalovirus exposure and HLA in healthy donors. Broader study findings: It was confirmed in vitro that three of the CMV-associated chains were specific for CMV antigens. Later genetic work tied a missense DCLRE1C variant to beta-chain V and J trimming. Equally common other TCR beta chains were less clonally expanded than HLA-associated ones, a later analysis found.

Regarding this clone: Antigen unknown.

Donors showed nominal health when sampled, although they likely had unrecorded immune exposures. PCR amplification relied on 60 Vbeta primers (plus 13 Jbeta primers). This table comes from immunoSEQ multiplex PCR, and its TCRdb copy is limited to in-frame clones, with some not included. The sample records tens of thousands of clones, over 65% being singletons. Trimming removed 5 bases from V and 2 bases from J; junction bases left unmatched: 1. CDR1 is MNHEY, CDR2 SMNVEV, per germline (reference sequence). The CDR3 is 14 amino acids. The specimen sequenced was PBMCs. The chain recombines TRBV27 with TRBJ2-1; TRBD2 matches at 9 bases. The TCR originated in a man aged 35-49 years in good health and CMV-seronegative. The CDR3, as DNA: TGTGCCAGCAGTGGCGGGGGGGCCTACAATGAGCAGTTCTTC. It specifies CASSGGGAYNEQFF.